One sample yielded the 28 T cell receptor beta chains listed below, sequenced in a study of T cells in Graves' hyperthyroidism and ophthalmopathy. From RNA transcripts, TCR beta CDR3 regions were amplified. HTBI primers were used for first-round RT-PCR of the TCR CDR3. Using its own MiXCR run on the multiplex PCR reads, TCRdb lists one record per CDR3 protein. There are hundreds of thousands of distinct CDR3 sequences in the sample; 14% to 15% occur only once, and approximately 13% lies in the top ten. Sequenced material: blood. The receptors come from a young man with Graves' ophthalmopathy.

This clonotype was seen a few times. J is TRBJ2-1 and V is TRBV24-1, with 8 nucleotides matching TRBD2. The ends lost 5 bases at V and 2 bases at J; junction bases unmatched: 4. Germline CDR1 KGHDR, CDR2 SFDVKD. CDR3 length: 15 amino acids. This CDR3 is CATSVTSGAYNEQFF. The CDR3 bases are TGTGCCACCAGTGTTACTAGCGGAGCCTACAATGAGCAGTTCTTC.

This clonotype was seen repeatedly, ten times or more. The chain joins TRBV2 to TRBJ2-1, with 8 bases aligning to TRBD2. Germline CDR1 reads SNHLY; CDR2 reads FYNNEI. V trimming: 6 bases; J trimming: 6 bases; junction bases outside the gene matches: 7. The CDR3 is 14 residues long. The CDR3 is CASRGSGGFNEQFF. The CDR3, as DNA: TGTGCCAGCAGGGGAAGCGGGGGTTTCAATGAGCAGTTCTTC.

The V call is TRBV20-1, the J call TRBJ1-4, with a tentative D call TRBD1 (5 bases). The CDR3 extends over 13 amino acids. Germline V gives CDR1 DFQATT, CDR2 SNEGSKA (reference sequence). V was clipped by 3 bases and J by 4 bases, with 9 bases between them. The CDR3 loop reads CSASGTVNEKLFF. The CDR3 region has the DNA TGCAGTGCTAGCGGGACGGTTAATGAAAAACTGTTTTTT.

This clonotype was counted many times. The V call is TRBV6-2 or TRBV6-3, the J call TRBJ1-4; D gene ambiguous. The CDR3 extends over 14 amino acids. V was clipped by 6 bases and J by 15 bases, with 23 bases between them. Germline V gives CDR1 MNHEY, CDR2 SVGEGT. The CDR3 bases are TGTGCCAGCAGACCGGACGGGTTAATGAAAAAGGTGTTTTTT. Amino acids: CASRPDGLMKKVFF.

The chain has TRBV19 and TRBJ2-7; 7 bases fit TRBD1. Germline CDR1 is LNHDA and CDR2 is SQIVND (reference sequence). The junction had 11 bases not matched to a gene; V was cut back by 1 base and J by 2 bases. The CDR3 loop spans 17 amino acids. The CDR3 is CASSIVGTAYAAYEQYF. The CDR3 nucleotides read TGTGCCAGTAGTATAGTTGGGACAGCCTATGCAGCCTACGAGCAGTACTTC.

In its sample, this clonotype was seen a few times. V is TRBV6-5 and J is TRBJ2-3; D is uncertain. This CDR3 is 13 amino acids long. CDR1 MNHEY and CDR2 SVGAGI come from the germline V gene. Trimming took off 1 base at V and 5 bases at J, with 7 bases between the two ends. The CDR3 DNA reads TGTGCCAGCAGTTACTTTTCAGGAGATACGCAGTATTTT. This sequence encodes CASSYFSGDTQYF.

This clonotype was seen only a few times. The CDR3 does not end in the conserved phenylalanine or tryptophan, so this is likely a read error. The DNA is omitted, as the CDR3 cannot be located on it reliably, and the CDR3 follows TCRdb's listing. This sequence joins TRBV30 and TRBJ1-1; TRBD1, the D gene given by the table, was not confirmed from the DNA. From germline, CDR1 is GTSNPN and CDR2 SVGIG (reference sequence). The CDR3 length is 12 residues, termini included. The CDR3 sequence: CASRQHHTEDFL.

Turning to this clonotype: It may be a read error: a sequence one base away is much more abundant. The chain couples TRBV2 to TRBJ1-4; D is ambiguous. The CDR3 is 14 amino acids. The V gene's germline CDR1 is SNHLY and CDR2 FYNNEI. The CDR3 loop reads CAGSGSSGNEKLFF. As DNA, the CDR3 is TGTGCCGGCAGTGGGTCTTCGGGAAATGAAAAACTGTTTTTT.

In this sample, this clonotype turned up many times. V usage is TRBV6-1 and J usage is TRBJ2-3; D possibly corresponds to TRBD2 (5 bases). Looked up from germline, CDR1 is MNHNS and CDR2 is SASEGT. The germline V and J ends were trimmed by 5 bases and 0 bases, with 12 bases remaining between them. The CDR3 is made up of 15 amino acids. The CDR3 DNA reads as TGTGCCAGCAGTACAACTAGGTTTAGCACAGATACGCAGTATTTT. It is translated as CASSTTRFSTDTQYF.

This clonotype was found once. CDR3 amino acids: CASSDREDTQYF. As DNA, the CDR3 is TGTGCCAGCAGCGATCGGGAGGATACGCAGTATTTT. J is TRBJ2-3 and V is TRBV11-1, with a tentative D call TRBD2 (6 bases). The germline CDR1 and CDR2 sequences are SGHAT and FQDESV (reference sequence). The germline V and J ends were trimmed by 5 bases and 6 bases, with 9 bases remaining between them. The CDR3 has 12 amino acids.

This clonotype was recorded many times. V gene TRBV5-1 combines with J gene TRBJ1-1; maybe TRBD1 (6 bases). Between the trimmed V and J ends, which lost 0 bases and 4 bases, there was a span of 13 bases. Germline CDR1 reads SGHRS; CDR2 reads YFSETQ. The CDR3 has 15 residues. The DNA for the CDR3 is TGCGCCAGCAGCTTGGGTTGGACAGACTTCACTGAAGCTTTCTTT. Translation: CASSLGWTDFTEAFF.

This clonotype occurred many times. V is TRBV28 and J is TRBJ2-5, with 10 bases fitting TRBD1. Germline-derived CDR1 and CDR2 are MDHEN and SYDVKM. The CDR3 covers 14 residues. V lost 7 bases, J lost 5 bases, and 7 bases stayed unmatched. The CDR3 protein is CASTGGQGRETQYF. CDR3 DNA: TGTGCCAGCACGGGGGGACAGGGGCGGGAGACCCAGTACTTC.

In its sample, this clonotype was seen many times. This chain's CDR3 is CASSSVAGSYEQYF. CDR3 DNA: TGTGCCAGCAGTTCGGTAGCGGGGTCCTACGAGCAGTACTTC. The chain uses TRBV27 and TRBJ2-7, with TRBD2 matching over 8 bases. The CDR3 contains 14 residues. The V gene's germline CDR1 is MNHEY and CDR2 SMNVEV (reference sequence). The junction had 3 bases not matched to a gene; V was cut back by 4 bases and J by 1 base.

This clonotype was observed many times. V gene TRBV11-2 combines with J gene TRBJ2-4; 11 bases fit TRBD1. This CDR3 comprises 19 residues. After removal of 5 bases from V and 0 bases from J, the junction contained 12 bases not matched to a gene. CDR1 is SGHAT and CDR2 is FQNNGV in the germline V gene. CDR3 sequence: CASSAYGTGGGRAKNIQYF. CDR3 nucleotides: TGTGCCAGCAGCGCTTACGGGACAGGGGGAGGTAGAGCCAAAAACATTCAGTACTTC.

This clonotype was counted at least ten times. The V gene is TRBV7-9, the J gene TRBJ1-1; tentatively, D is TRBD1 (5 bases). There are 15 residues in the CDR3. V dropped 2 bases and J dropped 1 base, with 11 bases sitting between them. Germline V gene lookup returns CDR1 SEHNR and CDR2 FQNEAQ (reference sequence). CDR3 nucleotide sequence: TGTGCCAGCAGCTTATTAGAGACAGAGAACACTGAAGCTTTCTTT. Encoded protein: CASSLLETENTEAFF. Full variable domain (missing parts from reference TRBV7-9 and TRBJ1-1): DTGVSQNPRHKITKRGQNVTFRCDPISEHNRLYWYRQTLGQGPEFLTYFQNEAQLEKSRLLSDRFSAERPKGSFSTLEIQRTEQGDSAMYLCASSLLETENTEAFFGQGTRLTVV.

The CDR3 DNA reads as TGCAGTGCTAGGAGAAATGGACAGGGGGGTAACTATGGCTACACCTTC. It codes for CSARRNGQGGNYGYTF. The V call is TRBV20-1, the J call TRBJ1-2, with 10 bases lining up with TRBD1. The CDR3 contains 16 residues. V was pared by 3 bases and J by 1 base, with 8 bases of the junction left unmatched. Germline V CDR1 and CDR2: DFQATT, SNEGSKA (reference sequence).

This clonotype was counted at least ten times. The V and J genes are TRBV20-1 and TRBJ2-1, with TRBD2 matching 14 bases. Looked up from germline, CDR1 is DFQATT and CDR2 is SNEGSKA (reference sequence). The CDR3 runs to 17 residues. The J segment lost 10 bases and the V segment lost 3 bases, leaving 14 bases of the junction unmatched. CDR3 DNA: TGCAGTGCTAGGGGCCTTACGACTAGCGGGAGGGCGGGGGAGCAGTTCTTC. Protein sequence: CSARGLTTSGRAGEQFF.

The table lists this clonotype with a few counts. V gene TRBV2 combines with J gene TRBJ2-2; D possibly corresponds to TRBD1 (6 bases). Germline V gives CDR1 SNHLY, CDR2 FYNNEI. This CDR3 has 16 amino acids. V lost 10 bases to trimming and J lost 0 bases, with 18 bases between them. The CDR3 nucleotides read TGTGCCACCGCAACAAGAGGGACACCGAACACCGGGGAGCTGTTTTTT. It translates to CATATRGTPNTGELFF.

There are many counts of this clonotype. The rearrangement joins TRBV7-2 to TRBJ2-1, with 10 bases aligning to TRBD2. J lost 10 bases, V lost 5 bases, and 11 bases had no gene match. The CDR3 covers 15 residues. The germline CDR1 and CDR2 sequences are SGHTA and FQGNSA. DNA for the CDR3: TGTGCCAGCAGCCCCGGTAGAGCGGGGGGGGTAGAGCAGTTCTTC. It yields the protein CASSPGRAGGVEQFF.

The sample holds a few counts of this clonotype. The rearrangement joins TRBV5-4 to TRBJ2-7, with 8 bases matching TRBD1. The V segment lost 0 bases and the J segment 2 bases; nucleotides outside the gene matches: 4. The CDR3 has 15 amino acids. CDR1 and CDR2 (germline): SGHNT, YYREEE (reference sequence). CDR3 protein: CASSLGQGATYEQYF. The CDR3 DNA reads as TGTGCCAGCAGCTTGGGGCAGGGGGCCACCTACGAGCAGTACTTC.

The chain combines TRBV6-1 with TRBJ2-7, with no clear D. Trimming shortened V by 9 bases and J by 5 bases, and 5 bases separated the two germline ends. The CDR3 loop spans 9 amino acids. The germline V gene has CDR1 MNHNS and CDR2 SASEGT. CDR3 protein: CASGHEQYF. Written as DNA, the CDR3 is TGTGCCAGTGGTCACGAGCAGTACTTC.

This clonotype was observed many times. V and J are TRBV5-1 and TRBJ1-1, with a weak D call TRBD1 (6 bases). Per the germline V gene, CDR1 is SGHRS and CDR2 is YFSETQ. The ends were cut back, 5 bases at V and 1 base at J, with 9 bases in the middle. The CDR3 length is 13 residues. The CDR3 nucleotides read TGCGCCAGCAGGCAACAGGGGAACACTGAAGCTTTCTTT. Translated, it gives CASRQQGNTEAFF. The whole variable domain, remainder taken from reference TRBV5-1 and TRBJ1-1, is KAGVTQTPRYLIKTRGQQVTLSCSPISGHRSVSWYQQTPGQGLQFLFEYFSETQRNKGNFPGRFSGRQFSNSRSEMNVSTLELGDSALYLCASRQQGNTEAFFGQGTRLTVV.

There are a few counts of this clonotype. This could be a read error, since a much larger clone is one nucleotide away. The genes are TRBV5-1 and TRBJ2-3; D uncertain. Germline CDR1 reads SGHRS; CDR2 reads YFSETQ. V was clipped by 7 bases and J by 0 bases, with 12 bases between them. This CDR3 is 14 amino acids long. The CDR3 protein is CASAPERSTDTQYF. CDR3 nucleotide sequence: TGCGCCAGCGCCCCCGAGAGGAGCACAGATACGCAGTATTTT.

This clonotype showed up just a few times. This chain joins TRBV10-3 and TRBJ1-4, with a weak D call TRBD1 (5 bases). CDR1 ENHRY and CDR2 SYGVKD come from the germline V gene. V was shortened by 0 bases and J by 6 bases, with 14 bases between the two germline ends. The CDR3 consists of 16 residues. In nucleotides, the CDR3 is TGTGCCATCAGTGAGTCGAGAGAAGGAGGGGATGAAAAACTGTTTTTT. Translating it yields CAISESREGGDEKLFF.

This chain connects TRBV3-1 to TRBJ2-4, with TRBD1 matching over 7 bases. Germline values: CDR1 LGHDT, CDR2 YNNKEL (reference sequence). The CDR3 sequence is 15 residues long. V lost 2 bases, J lost 8 bases, and 9 bases stayed unmatched. CDR3 amino acids: CASSQTIGGTDIQYF. The DNA of the CDR3 is TGTGCCAGCAGCCAAACGATAGGGGGCACGGACATTCAGTACTTC.

This clonotype showed up many times. V gene TRBV11-2 combines with J gene TRBJ1-4, with no clear D. Germline V lookup: CDR1 SGHAT, CDR2 FQNNGV. This CDR3 is 13 amino acids long. V was pared by 1 base and J by 7 bases, with 7 bases between. In DNA form, the CDR3 reads TGTGCCAGCAGCTTAGCGGAGGGTGAAAAACTGTTTTTT. It specifies CASSLAEGEKLFF. The full variable domain, rest sourced from reference TRBV11-2 and TRBJ1-4, is EAGVAQSPRYKIIEKRQSVAFWCNPISGHATLYWYQQILGQGPKLLIQFQNNGVVDDSQLPKDRFSAERLKGVDSTLKIQPAKLEDSAVYLCASSLAEGEKLFFGSGTQLSVL.

This clonotype was recorded many times. The chain combines TRBV10-2 with TRBJ2-5, with D unclear. Germline V gene lookup returns CDR1 WSHSY and CDR2 SAAADI. The CDR3 length is 14 residues. V dropped 4 bases and J dropped 1 base, with 10 bases sitting between them. The CDR3: CASSALGPQETQYF. The CDR3 bases are TGCGCCAGCAGTGCTCTTGGGCCCCAAGAGACCCAGTACTTC.

This clonotype appeared many times. The genes are TRBV27 and TRBJ1-6; no clear D gene. Germline V lookup: CDR1 MNHEY, CDR2 SMNVEV (reference sequence). The ends were cut back, 5 bases at V and 6 bases at J, with 11 bases in the middle. The CDR3 spans 14 residues. The CDR3 here is CASSLTWGNSPLHF. The CDR3 DNA follows: TGTGCCAGCAGTCTAACTTGGGGTAATTCACCCCTCCACTTT.